These 4 T cell receptor beta chains were sequenced from one sample in a study of PD-1 blockade in classical Hodgkin lymphoma. Brentuximab vedotin exposure varied among the patients, all of whom had relapsed after autologous stem cell transplantation. The data were produced by immunoSEQ multiplex PCR, yet TCRdb's version contains in-frame clones alone and is incomplete. The data hold roughly 40,000 clones, with 88% observed a single time. The specimen was peripheral blood mononuclear cells (PBMCs), collected at baseline. These receptor sequences come from a human donor with classical Hodgkin lymphoma.

This clone was picked up one time. The V call is TRBV2, the J call TRBJ2-3; D call uncertain. Germline V gene lookup returns CDR1 SNHLY and CDR2 FYNNEI. V lost 6 bases to trimming and J lost 0 bases, with 7 bases between them. The CDR3 spans 13 residues. CDR3 coding DNA: TGTGCCAGCAGAGACTTTAGCACAGATACGCAGTATTTT. This gives the protein CASRDFSTDTQYF.

The CDR3 loop reads CAMRTGIYGYTF. CDR3 nucleotide sequence: TGTGCCATGAGGACAGGGATCTATGGCTACACCTTC. The genes are TRBV10-3 and TRBJ1-2; TRBD1 matches at 8 bases. The junction had 4 bases not matched to a gene; V was cut back by 9 bases and J by 4 bases. CDR3 size: 12 residues. The germline gives CDR1 ENHRY, CDR2 SYGVKD.

This sequence joins TRBV5-6 and TRBJ1-4; 8 bases align to TRBD1. V lost 3 bases to trimming and J lost 8 bases; unmatched junction nucleotides: 9. Germline assignment: CDR1 SGHDT and CDR2 YYEEEE. The CDR3 contains 15 residues. CDR3 sequence reads: CASSSRQGPREKLFF. CDR3 coding DNA: TGTGCCAGCAGCTCTAGACAGGGGCCTCGGGAAAAACTGTTTTTT.

This chain links TRBV27 with TRBJ2-7; D ambiguous. Germline V gene data show CDR1 as MNHEY and CDR2 as SMNVEV (reference sequence). V was trimmed by 6 bases and J by 4 bases, leaving 10 bases between them. This CDR3 has 12 amino acids. DNA of the CDR3: TGTGCCAGCAGCTATATCGCGTACGAGCAGTACTTC. Translating it yields CASSYIAYEQYF.